These T cell receptor beta chains were read from a single sample in a study of blood T cells in healthy people across ages. Via MiXCR, TCRdb re-called the 5' RACE reads, giving one row per CDR3 protein. The sample shows 1.2 million to 1.5 million distinct CDR3 sequences, 35% to 45% of them seen only once. Input material: blood. Receptors were obtained from a woman aged 18 to 35 in good health. Each CDR3 is given with its conserved first and last residue. Each record gives: J gene, V gene, CDR3 length, clone size, D gene, CDR3 protein, CDR3 DNA. D genes are given only for firm matches. Rows give clone size only sometimes, using once, few, many, or a class for an expanded clone.

J: TRBJ1-1
V: TRBV14
length: 17
size: NA
D: NA
CDR3: CASSHSALRVLSDEAFF
DNA: TGTGCCAGCAGTCATAGCGCCTTAAGGGTATTGTCTGATGAAGCTTTCTTT

J: TRBJ2-7
V: TRBV10-3
length: 13
size: NA
D: TRBD1
CDR3: CAITGGSADEQYF
DNA: TGTGCCATCACAGGGGGCTCCGCTGACGAGCAGTACTTC

J: TRBJ2-2
V: TRBV7-2
length: 15
size: NA
D: NA
CDR3: CASSSVLAGTGELFF
DNA: TGTGCCAGCAGCTCGGTACTAGCTGGGACCGGGGAGCTGTTTTTT

J: TRBJ2-7
V: TRBV7-2
length: 12
size: many
D: NA
CDR3: CASSLRRYEQYF
DNA: TGTGCCAGCAGCTTACGGAGGTACGAGCAGTACTTC

J: TRBJ2-7
V: TRBV28
length: 13
size: few
D: NA
CDR3: CASRAEGPYEQYF
DNA: TGTGCCAGCAGGGCAGAGGGACCCTACGAGCAGTACTTC

J: TRBJ1-2
V: TRBV10-3
length: 14
size: NA
D: NA
CDR3: CAISEAGVNYGYTF
DNA: TGTGCCATCAGTGAGGCGGGGGTTAACTATGGCTACACCTTC

J: TRBJ2-1
V: TRBV12-3/TRBV12-4
length: 15
size: NA
D: TRBD2
CDR3: CASSLAVASGVEQFF
DNA: TGTGCCAGCAGCCTCGCAGTGGCTAGCGGGGTTGAGCAGTTCTTC

J: TRBJ2-1
V: TRBV4-1
length: 16
size: NA
D: NA
CDR3: CASSPVKWGTYNEQFF
DNA: TGCGCCAGCAGCCCGGTTAAGTGGGGGACCTACAATGAGCAGTTCTTC

J: TRBJ2-6
V: TRBV25-1
length: 20
size: NA
D: NA
CDR3: CASRGGQPGPSNSGANVLTF
DNA: TGTGCCAGCAGGGGGGGGCAGCCCGGTCCCTCCAACTCTGGGGCCAACGTCCTGACTTTC

J: TRBJ2-1
V: TRBV24-1
length: 15
size: NA
D: NA
CDR3: CATSDLGRPNGRQFF
DNA: TGTGCCACCAGTGATTTGGGGAGACCCAATGGACGGCAGTTCTTC

J: TRBJ1-5
V: TRBV28
length: 17
size: NA
D: NA
CDR3: CASSQSEVRYSNQPQHF
DNA: TGTGCCAGCAGCCAATCCGAAGTGAGGTATAGCAATCAGCCCCAGCATTTT

J: TRBJ2-3
V: TRBV5-5
length: 15
size: NA
D: TRBD2
CDR3: CASSQGTSGGAPQYF
DNA: TGTGCCAGCAGCCAAGGGACTAGCGGGGGGGCCCCGCAGTATTTT

J: TRBJ2-4
V: TRBV7-9
length: 14
size: NA
D: NA
CDR3: CASSLLPGGNIQYF
DNA: TGTGCCAGCAGCTTACTCCCCGGGGGAAACATTCAGTACTTC

J: TRBJ2-4
V: TRBV7-9
length: 15
size: NA
D: TRBD1
CDR3: CASSSDWDREDIQYF
DNA: TGTGCCAGCAGTAGTGATTGGGACAGGGAAGACATTCAGTACTTC

J: TRBJ1-5
V: TRBV18
length: 13
size: many
D: TRBD1
CDR3: CASSPGQNQPQHF
DNA: TGTGCCAGCAGTCCGGGACAGAATCAGCCCCAGCATTTT

J: TRBJ1-4
V: TRBV10-3
length: 15
size: NA
D: TRBD1
CDR3: CASGTGAPTNEKLFF
DNA: TGTGCCAGTGGGACAGGTGCCCCAACTAATGAAAAACTGTTTTTT

J: TRBJ1-4
V: TRBV15
length: 15
size: NA
D: NA
CDR3: CATSRDLGTGEKLFF
DNA: TGTGCCACCAGCAGAGATCTTGGGACTGGTGAAAAACTGTTTTTT

J: TRBJ1-5
V: TRBV2
length: 13
size: NA
D: NA
CDR3: CASRLQGGQPQHF
DNA: TGTGCCAGCAGGTTACAGGGAGGTCAGCCCCAGCATTTT

J: TRBJ1-1
V: TRBV5-1
length: 16
size: NA
D: TRBD1
CDR3: CASSSRTGREGTEAFF
DNA: TGCGCCAGCAGCTCCCGGACAGGGAGAGAGGGCACTGAAGCTTTCTTT

J: TRBJ1-6
V: TRBV3-1
length: 16
size: NA
D: NA
CDR3: CASNGGRSEGGSPLHF
DNA: TGTGCCAGCAACGGGGGCCGGTCAGAAGGGGGTTCACCCCTCCACTTT